The 20 T cell receptor beta chains in this list originate from one sample, sequenced in a study of T-cell memory formation after mild COVID-19. From the 5' RACE reads, TCRdb called clonotypes with MiXCR, one entry per CDR3 protein. The table shows 400,000 to 500,000 distinct CDR3 sequences, with roughly 24% occurring only once. The sequencing input was PBMCs or a T cell subset sorted from them (not recorded which). The source is an adult woman who had mild COVID-19 (a few samples of this study predate the infection). Cell type and time point are not known.

This clonotype occurred a few times. The chain links TRBV4-1 to TRBJ2-1; 7 bases are shared with TRBD1. The J segment lost 4 bases and the V segment lost 6 bases, leaving 9 bases of the junction unmatched. This CDR3 comprises 15 residues. CDR1 MGHRA and CDR2 YSYEKL come from the germline V gene. The CDR3 loop reads CASRRLGQRYNEQFF. The CDR3 DNA is TGCGCCAGCAGGCGACTGGGACAGAGATACAATGAGCAGTTCTTC.

The chain is built from TRBV18 and TRBJ1-6; 9 bases are shared with TRBD1. The trim removed 3 bases at V and 9 bases at J, leaving 6 bases unmatched. Germline CDR1 KGHSH, CDR2 LQKENI. The CDR3 length is 15 residues. As DNA, the CDR3 is TGTGCCAGCTCACCGTCGACAGGGGGGGGTTCACCCCTCCACTTT. It specifies CASSPSTGGGSPLHF.

The CDR3 nucleotides read TGCAGTGCTTTAAGAGCGGGAGCTGCTGGGAATGAGCAGTTCTTC. This codes for CSALRAGAAGNEQFF. The rearrangement uses TRBV20-1 and TRBJ2-1, with TRBD2 identical over 8 bases. The CDR3 is 15 residues long. V shed 5 bases and J 7 bases; nucleotides not matched to a gene: 13. Germline lookup yields CDR1 DFQATT and CDR2 SNEGSKA (reference sequence).

This clonotype was observed a handful of times. This chain connects TRBV29-1 to TRBJ1-1; D unresolved. The CDR3 covers 12 residues. Per germline, CDR1 SQVTM and CDR2 ANQGSEA. Trimming left V 4 bases short and J 1 base short, with 7 bases between. CDR3 in amino acids: CSVGWRNTEAFF. DNA for the CDR3: TGCAGCGTTGGTTGGCGGAACACTGAAGCTTTCTTT.

This clonotype came up a few times. This rearrangement joins TRBV6-2 or TRBV6-3 to TRBJ1-1; TRBD1 agrees at 7 bases. The germline CDR1 and CDR2 sequences are MNHEY and SVGEGT. The trim removed 5 bases at V and 5 bases at J, leaving 5 bases unmatched. This CDR3 contains 13 residues. Here the CDR3 reads CASSTTGWTEAFF. The CDR3 DNA sequence: TGTGCCAGCAGTACGACAGGGTGGACTGAAGCTTTCTTT.

The CDR3 protein is CASSLSTGFNSPLHF. The CDR3 DNA is TGTGCCAGCAGTTTGTCGACAGGGTTTAATTCACCCCTCCACTTT. The rearrangement uses TRBV6-5 and TRBJ1-6, with TRBD1 identical over 7 bases. From germline, CDR1 is MNHEY and CDR2 SVGAGI. V shed 4 bases and J 6 bases; nucleotides not matched to a gene: 6. This CDR3 region has 15 residues.

A few counts support this clonotype. The rearrangement joins TRBV2 to TRBJ2-7, with D possibly called TRBD1 or TRBD2 (5 bases each). The V end was cut by 3 bases, the J end by 4 bases, with 13 bases between. Germline values: CDR1 SNHLY, CDR2 FYNNEI. The CDR3 has 14 amino acids. This chain's CDR3 is CASSEGTLEYEQYF. CDR3 nucleotide sequence: TGTGCCAGCAGTGAGGGGACCCTCGAATACGAGCAGTACTTC.

CDR3 sequence reads: CATSVAANYGYTF. CDR3 nucleotide sequence: TGTGCCACCAGTGTGGCAGCTAACTATGGCTACACCTTC. The rearrangement uses TRBV24-1 and TRBJ1-2, with D uncertain. This CDR3 comprises 13 residues. With 5 bases removed from V and 0 bases from J, the gap between germline ends came to 6 bases. The V gene's germline CDR1 is KGHDR and CDR2 SFDVKD.

This chain uses TRBV9 with TRBJ2-7; D is unclear. Trimming stripped 0 bases from V and 1 base from J, with 5 bases between. The CDR3 is 13 amino acids. The germline V gene has CDR1 SGDLS and CDR2 YYNGEE. The CDR3 loop is CASSVDMSYEQYF. CDR3 nucleotides: TGTGCCAGCAGCGTAGACATGTCCTACGAGCAGTACTTC.

The genes are TRBV18 and TRBJ1-6; the D is unclear. The CDR3 is 14 residues long. Germline V lookup: CDR1 KGHSH, CDR2 LQKENI. V gave up 1 base and J gave up 6 bases, with 7 bases separating them. The CDR3 spells CASSPQGSNSPLHF. As DNA, the CDR3 is TGTGCCAGCTCACCACAGGGTAGTAATTCACCCCTCCACTTT.

This clonotype was counted between two and nine times. CDR3 amino acids: CASSLNPVGSGTSTDTQYF. CDR3 sequence (DNA): TGTGCCAGCAGCTTAAACCCCGTGGGTAGCGGGACTAGCACAGATACGCAGTATTTT. This chain links TRBV7-3 with TRBJ2-3, with 8 bases matching TRBD2. The CDR3 totals 19 residues. CDR1 and CDR2 (germline): SGHTA, FQGTGA. Trimming took 1 base from V and 0 from J; bases not matched to a gene: 12.

The chain is built from TRBV12-5 and TRBJ2-2, with no clear D. There are 15 residues in the CDR3. Trimming cost V 0 bases and J 4 bases, with 9 bases left between them. Per the germline V gene, CDR1 is LGHNT and CDR2 is FRNRAP. CDR3 loop: CASGLVLDGTGELFF. The CDR3 nucleotides read TGTGCTAGTGGTTTGGTATTGGACGGCACCGGGGAGCTGTTTTTT.

This clonotype was counted only a few times. The chain combines TRBV18 with TRBJ2-5, with D possibly TRBD1 on 6 matching bases. Germline CDR1 reads KGHSH; CDR2 reads LQKENI. The CDR3 is made up of 14 amino acids. With 3 bases removed from V and 3 bases from J, the gap between germline ends came to 11 bases. CDR3 sequence: CASSPVGGKETQYF. The CDR3, as DNA: TGTGCCAGCTCACCGGTAGGGGGTAAAGAGACCCAGTACTTC.

This clonotype appeared a few times. The V call is TRBV18, the J call TRBJ2-5, with TRBD1 matching over 8 bases. This CDR3 is built from 15 residues. The germline CDR1 and CDR2 sequences are KGHSH and LQKENI. Germline trimming cut 4 bases from V and 4 bases from J; bases unmatched to any gene: 8. CDR3 coding DNA: TGTGCCAGCTCACACGATCAGGGGGCTTCAGAGACCCAGTACTTC. Amino acid sequence: CASSHDQGASETQYF.

This clonotype was seen once. The DNA of the CDR3 is TGTGCCACCAGCAGAGAGCTTCTCTACAATGAGCAGTTCTTC. Encoded protein: CATSRELLYNEQFF. V gene TRBV15 combines with J gene TRBJ2-1; D ambiguous. The CDR3 consists of 14 residues. CDR1 and CDR2 from the germline V gene are LNHNV and YYDKDF (reference sequence). V gave up 0 bases and J gave up 3 bases, with 6 bases separating them. Looking up the rest from reference TRBV15 and TRBJ2-1 gives the full variable domain: DAMVIQNPRYQVTQFGKPVTLSCSQTLNHNVMYWYQQKSSQAPKLLFHYYDKDFNNEADTPDNFQSRRPNTSFCFLDIRSPGLGDTAMYLCATSRELLYNEQFFGPGTRLTVL.

Only a few counts were recorded for this clonotype. This chain links TRBV5-8 with TRBJ2-2; 9 bases are shared with TRBD1. J was trimmed by 0 bases and V by 0 bases; bases with no gene match: 3. The CDR3 totals 17 residues. Germline lookup yields CDR1 SGHTS and CDR2 YDEGEE. CDR3 region: CASSLGGTGTNTGELFF. CDR3 DNA sequence: TGTGCCAGCAGCTTGGGCGGGACAGGGACGAACACCGGGGAGCTGTTTTTT.

This clonotype was found a few times. The chain carries TRBV7-6 and TRBJ2-7, with 9 bases lining up with TRBD1. This CDR3 spans 13 amino acids. CDR1 and CDR2 from the germline V gene are SGHVS and FNYEAQ. With 1 base clipped from V and 7 bases from J, the junction kept 2 bases outside the gene matches. CDR3 DNA sequence: TGTGCCAGCAGCTTAGGGACAGGGGAAGAGCAGTACTTC. Translated: CASSLGTGEEQYF.

This clonotype came up a few times. The chain has TRBV7-9 and TRBJ1-4; D unclear. V was cut by 5 bases and J by 8 bases, with 9 bases left in between. The CDR3 has 12 residues. Germline CDR1 and CDR2: SEHNR and FQNEAQ (reference sequence). Here the CDR3 reads CASSANGEKLFF. CDR3 in DNA: TGTGCCAGCAGCGCGAATGGGGAAAAACTGTTTTTT.

This chain uses TRBV4-1 with TRBJ1-2; possible D gene TRBD1, 6 bases. Per germline, CDR1 MGHRA and CDR2 YSYEKL. The CDR3 is 17 amino acids. Trimming removed 2 bases from V and 4 bases from J, with 20 bases in between. The chain's CDR3 is CASSQSNLEGEGYGYTF. CDR3 nucleotide sequence: TGCGCCAGCAGCCAATCCAACCTGGAGGGGGAGGGCTATGGCTACACCTTC.

In this sample, this clonotype turned up a few times. The rearrangement joins TRBV20-1 to TRBJ2-7; 8 bases match TRBD2. The CDR3 consists of 14 residues. With V trimmed by 6 bases and J by 0 bases, 7 bases remained unmatched. Germline loops: CDR1 DFQATT, CDR2 SNEGSKA (reference sequence). CDR3 protein: CSARSGIGSYEQYF. The DNA of the CDR3 is TGCAGTGCCCGTAGCGGGATCGGCTCCTACGAGCAGTACTTC.